The source of this T cell receptor (beta chain) is a study of beta chain features in type 1 diabetes. Isolated RNA was reverse transcribed in full, so expressed TCRB transcripts were sequenced. Produced via immunoSEQ multiplex PCR; TCRdb's table is partial and in-frame only. Of about 360,000 clones listed, roughly an eighth were seen once; the top ten hold approximately 0.015%. This CDR3 contains 14 residues. Trimming cost V 4 bases and J 4 bases; bases outside gene matches: 6. Germline lookup yields CDR1 SGHRS and CDR2 YFSETQ. This clonotype originated in a man between 18 and 35 years old in good health. The sample was naive CD4+ T cells from blood. This sequence joins TRBV5-1 and TRBJ2-3, with 7 bases lining up with TRBD1. The CDR3 region is CASSLEGGPDTQYF. The DNA of the CDR3 is TGCGCCAGCAGCCTGGAAGGGGGCCCAGATACGCAGTATTTT.